This T cell receptor beta chain was sequenced in a study of cytomegalovirus exposure and HLA in healthy donors. Findings and caveats of the study: The authors later linked a missense DCLRE1C variant to TCR beta V- and J-gene trimming. Among CMV-associated TCR beta chains, most appeared HLA-restricted in a later analysis. Reports indicated that the classifier achieved high specificity and sensitivity in diagnosing cytomegalovirus status.

Primers: 60 Vbeta forward and 13 Jbeta reverse. This table comes from immunoSEQ multiplex PCR, and its TCRdb copy is limited to in-frame clones, with some not included. The table shows around 200,000 clones, with 75% to 85% occurring only once. Trimming pared 3 bases from V and 6 bases from J, leaving 24 bases between. Germline V CDR1 and CDR2: SQVTM, ANQGSEA. CDR3 length: 17 amino acids. About this clone: Its antigen is unidentified.

V and J are TRBV29-1 and TRBJ1-3; no firm D call. The receptor comes from a woman aged 40 to 50 in good health and CMV-seronegative. The sample consisted of PBMCs. The CDR3, as DNA: TGCAGCGTTGAGAGTTGGTCGCCTTGGGCTCCAAAAAACACCATATATTTT. The encoded protein is CSVESWSPWAPKNTIYF.